This T cell receptor (beta chain) is drawn from a study of cytomegalovirus exposure and HLA in healthy donors. The study's findings and limits: Presence/absence comparisons presumed near-even sequencing depth among donors. In a later analysis, HLA-associated beta chains showed higher expansion and lower generation probabilities than comparable chains. Analyzed later, association rates of TCRs varied across HLA loci, with DRB1 most and HLA-C fewest. The authors excluded some V segments, including TRBV6-2 and TRBV6-3, as indistinguishable.

PCR involved 60 Vbeta and 13 Jbeta primers. TCRdb keeps only in-frame clones here, not all; method: immunoSEQ multiplex PCR. The sample features around 140,000 clones, with around 0.96% in its top ten. Concerning this clone: What it binds is not known.

Germline lookup yields CDR1 PRHDT and CDR2 FYEKMQ (reference sequence). The trim removed 5 bases at V and 9 bases at J, leaving 19 bases unmatched. This CDR3 comprises 18 residues. The chain has TRBV13 and TRBJ2-1, with 10 bases fitting TRBD2. The TCR originated in a male donor in good health and CMV-seronegative. Sequenced sample: PBMCs. CDR3 sequence: CASSLEGERLAGVGEQFF. The CDR3 DNA reads TGTGCCAGCAGCCTAGAGGGGGAAAGGCTAGCGGGAGTTGGTGAGCAGTTCTTC.